Each of the 13 T cell receptor beta chains below was sequenced from the same sample in a study of blood T cell repertoires in COVID-19. The assay was immunoSEQ multiplex PCR, and TCRdb's table has in-frame clones only and misses some. The sample has 270,000 or so clones, approximately 85% seen once. The material sequenced was PBMCs or T cells enriched from blood (not recorded which). The receptors come from a woman in her forties or fifties who had been exposed to COVID-19.

This chain joins TRBV7-9 and TRBJ1-5; possibly TRBD1 for D (5 bases). This CDR3 spans 15 amino acids. CDR1 and CDR2 (germline): SEHNR, FQNEAQ (reference sequence). Trimming removed 1 base at V and 7 bases at J, with 14 bases between. CDR3 nucleotide sequence: TGTGCCAGCAGCTTAGACGCACAGGTTGGGCAGCCCCAGCATTTT. Protein sequence: CASSLDAQVGQPQHF.

The chain combines TRBV24-1 with TRBJ2-7; perhaps TRBD2 as D (5 bases). This CDR3 region has 13 residues. The V gene's germline CDR1 is KGHDR and CDR2 SFDVKD. Trimming removed 8 bases at V and 7 bases at J, with 17 bases between. CDR3 sequence reads: CATNLGPTGEQYF. In nucleotides, the CDR3 is TGTGCCACCAATTTAGGACCAACGGGGGAGCAGTACTTC.

In its sample, this clone was seen a few times. This rearrangement joins TRBV19 to TRBJ1-5; TRBD1 might be the D (6 bases). V lost 6 bases and J lost 7, with 13 bases in between. The CDR3 is 13 residues long. CDR1 is LNHDA, CDR2 SQIVND, per germline (reference sequence). The CDR3 coding sequence is TGTGCCAGTAGCATACAGGGTATCCAGCCCCAGCATTTT. Its translation: CASSIQGIQPQHF.

This clone was picked up one time. V is TRBV4-2 and J is TRBJ2-1, with D possibly TRBD2 on 5 matching bases. Trimming shortened V by 1 base and J by 0 bases, and 10 bases separated the two germline ends. The germline gives CDR1 LGHNA, CDR2 YNFKEQ. This CDR3 has 16 residues. CDR3 nucleotides: TGTGCCAGCAGCCAAGTCGCGGGCAGCTCCTACAATGAGCAGTTCTTC. It translates to CASSQVAGSSYNEQFF.

The chain is built from TRBV15 and TRBJ1-6; 9 positions agree with TRBD1. V trimming: 0 bases; J trimming: 10 bases; junction bases outside the gene matches: 4. CDR1 LNHNV and CDR2 YYDKDF come from the germline V gene (reference sequence). The CDR3 has 15 amino acids. CDR3 nucleotides: TGTGCCACCAGCAGAGAGGGGACAGGGTTATCACCCCTCCACTTT. This gives the protein CATSREGTGLSPLHF.

The chain uses TRBV19 and TRBJ2-2; TRBD2 aligns across 13 bases. V lost 5 bases and J lost 5; bases outside the gene matches: 2. The germline V gene has CDR1 LNHDA and CDR2 SQIVND (reference sequence). This CDR3 has 15 residues. The CDR3 reads CASSGTSGETGELFF. The CDR3 DNA is TGTGCCAGTAGTGGGACTAGCGGGGAAACCGGGGAGCTGTTTTTT.

The chain couples TRBV3-1 (or the pseudogene TRBV3-2) to TRBJ2-7; 9 nucleotides match TRBD1. The CDR3 is 17 amino acids. V shed 2 bases, J shed 9 bases, and the junction held 17 bases outside the gene matches. The germline CDR1 and CDR2 sequences are LGHDT and YNNKEL (reference sequence). CDR3 loop: CASSQRGVGDRAPRQYF. CDR3 in DNA: TGTGCCAGCAGCCAAAGGGGGGTAGGGGACAGGGCACCCAGGCAGTACTTC.

The CDR3 loop reads CASSAGSGVGDTQYF. CDR3 sequence (DNA): TGTGCCAGCAGCGCCGGTAGCGGGGTTGGGGATACGCAGTATTTT. This chain connects TRBV2 to TRBJ2-3; 8 bases are a match to TRBD2. This CDR3 comprises 15 residues. The J segment lost 6 bases and the V segment lost 6 bases, leaving 11 bases of the junction unmatched. The germline CDR1 and CDR2 sequences are SNHLY and FYNNEI.

The chain couples TRBV2 to TRBJ1-4; D is perhaps TRBD1 (6 bases). The ends were cut back, 10 bases at V and 5 bases at J, with 17 bases in the middle. Germline V gene sequence: CDR1 SNHLY, CDR2 FYNNEI. This CDR3 comprises 14 residues. The CDR3 loop is CATSVGQPNEKLFF. DNA of the CDR3: TGTGCCACCTCGGTAGGACAGCCAAATGAAAAACTGTTTTTT.

This clone came up once. V usage is TRBV10-1 and J usage is TRBJ2-3; 11 nucleotides align to TRBD1. The CDR3 is made up of 21 amino acids. The ends lost 11 bases at V and 0 bases at J; junction bases unmatched: 25. Germline CDR1 reads WNHNN; CDR2 reads SYGVQD (reference sequence). The CDR3 bases are TGCGCCGACCTTCGACCACGGGACAGGGGGGACCCTACTATTAGCACAGATACGCAGTATTTT. It yields the protein CADLRPRDRGDPTISTDTQYF.

CDR3: CASSLGGGATNEKLFF. The CDR3 DNA sequence: TGTGCCAGCAGTCTCGGCGGAGGGGCAACTAATGAAAAACTGTTTTTT. J is TRBJ1-4 and V is TRBV28; D might be TRBD1 (5 bases). The CDR3 runs to 16 residues. Germline V CDR1 and CDR2: MDHEN, SYDVKM. V was clipped by 5 bases and J by 0 bases, with 13 bases between them.

CDR3: CASSLRQGARDSPLHF. The DNA of the CDR3 is TGCGCCAGCAGCCTTAGACAGGGGGCGCGTGATTCACCCCTCCACTTT. The chain combines TRBV5-1 with TRBJ1-6; 10 bases are a match to TRBD1. This CDR3 comprises 16 residues. The V segment lost 4 bases and the J segment 8 bases; nucleotides outside the gene matches: 9. In germline, CDR1 is SGHRS, CDR2 YFSETQ.

This chain connects TRBV30 to TRBJ1-6; D is unclear. The V end lost 6 bases, the J end lost 10 bases, and 16 bases lay between the germline ends. This CDR3 is 13 amino acids long. The germline gives CDR1 GTSNPN, CDR2 SVGIG (reference sequence). This chain's CDR3 is CACSPGLPSPLHF. The CDR3 DNA sequence: TGTGCCTGCTCCCCCGGTCTTCCATCACCCCTCCACTTT.